These T cell receptor beta chains were read from a single sample in a study of blood T cells in healthy people across ages. TCRdb reprocessed the 5' RACE reads via MiXCR and lists one record per CDR3 protein. This repertoire shows under 700,000 distinct CDR3 sequences, around 24% found once; its top ten account for around 10%. A further study also used this sample, focusing on T cells of mothers and their children.

Material: blood. These TCRs come from a boy younger than 18 in good health. CDR3s include the opening cysteine and the closing phenylalanine or tryptophan. A D gene is named only where the DNA matches it firmly.

D gene	J gene	CDR3 length	V gene	CDR3 protein
.	TRBJ1-5	13	TRBV24-1	CATSAGSGQPQHF
.	TRBJ2-1	15	TRBV6-1	CASSDSRSPYNEQFF
TRBD2	TRBJ2-3	15	TRBV7-3	CASSLEKGGPDTQYF
.	TRBJ1-4	11	TRBV6-2/TRBV6-3	CASRFREKLFF
TRBD2	TRBJ2-7	14	TRBV28	CASSSSAGDYEQYF
TRBD1	TRBJ2-7	12	TRBV7-8	CASSIGTEPPYF
.	TRBJ2-2	13	TRBV9	CASSQGGIGELFF
TRBD1	TRBJ2-5	14	TRBV29-1	CSVDSRTGAETQYF
TRBD1	TRBJ2-1	16	TRBV4-3	CASSQGGTGAYNEQFF
.	TRBJ2-5	15	TRBV7-9	CASSLGGLPQETQYF
.	TRBJ1-6	15	TRBV20-1	CSARVEVSYNSPLHF
TRBD1	TRBJ2-7	13	TRBV20-1	CSASPGGGNEQYF
.	.	13	TRBV7-9	CASSFRPGDEQFF
.	TRBJ1-4	17	TRBV6-2/TRBV6-3	CASSYSSRTRGEEKLFF
.	TRBJ2-5	12	TRBV12-3/TRBV12-4	CASSLSAETQYF
TRBD2	TRBJ2-3	20	TRBV9	CASSVEENSGTILGTDTQYF
.	TRBJ2-5	14	TRBV19	CASSGGLYQETQYF
.	TRBJ1-3	14	TRBV20-1	CSARDVSSGNTIYF
.	TRBJ2-5	16	TRBV4-2	CASSQVLPGGPETQYF
.	TRBJ2-1	16	TRBV20-1	CSGTGGKVPLSNEQFF
.	TRBJ2-1	13	TRBV5-1	CASSFRRSDEQFF
.	TRBJ1-6	14	TRBV2	CASSEAGFNSPLHF
.	TRBJ2-1	14	TRBV7-9	CASSLAGDFNEQFF
TRBD1	TRBJ2-2	14	TRBV11-2	CASSWETGVGELFF
.	TRBJ2-4	18	TRBV7-3	CASSLLNLGPTAKNIQYF
TRBD1	TRBJ1-5	15	TRBV6-1	CALDRADSSNQPQHF
.	TRBJ2-7	11	TRBV6-6	CATRQTYEQYF
TRBD2	TRBJ2-1	18	TRBV28	CASSFGLALVGAYNEQFF
TRBD2	TRBJ2-7	15	TRBV28	CASSSPTGRAYEQYF
TRBD2	TRBJ2-5	16	TRBV6-5	CASSLLAGGIQETQYF
.	TRBJ2-3	16	TRBV4-2	CASSQVRSSEPDTQYF
.	TRBJ1-2	13	TRBV14	CASSQDPGGGYTF
.	TRBJ2-4	15	TRBV27	CASSSGVLAKNIQYF
.	TRBJ2-7	15	TRBV28	CASTRPTGASYEQYF
.	TRBJ2-5	15	TRBV15	CATSRAGAGQETQYF
TRBD1	TRBJ1-2	14	TRBV7-2	CASSSRQGPYGYTF
TRBD1	TRBJ1-3	16	TRBV7-9	CASSLIPGGPGNTIYF
TRBD1	TRBJ2-5	15	TRBV11-2	CASSRGQGVVETQYF
TRBD1	TRBJ2-5	15	TRBV6-7	CASSYSARGMETQYF
.	TRBJ2-4	14	TRBV4-3	CASSQVTDKNIQYF
.	TRBJ2-5	13	TRBV27	CASSLIVEETQYF
.	TRBJ1-3	15	TRBV12-3/TRBV12-4	CASSSDRGGGNTIYF
.	TRBJ2-7	14	TRBV18	CASSDRDNSYEQYF
.	TRBJ2-4	17	TRBV7-9	CASSLLGYQGNKNIQYF
.	TRBJ2-7	15	TRBV14	CASSQRGEGSYEQYF
TRBD2	TRBJ2-5	16	TRBV7-2	CASSSQGLAGEETQYF
TRBD2	TRBJ2-1	15	TRBV5-5	CASSYRTSGINEQFF
.	TRBJ2-3	16	TRBV7-2	CASSSPGTRSLDTQYF
.	TRBJ2-1	15	TRBV27	CASSLFNQGGNEQFF
TRBD2	TRBJ2-2	15	TRBV6-6	CASSYPGGATGELFF
TRBD1	TRBJ1-1	14	TRBV14	CASSPSRGITEAFF
.	TRBJ2-1	13	TRBV7-8	CASSSIWGEEQFF
.	TRBJ2-5	13	TRBV4-3	CASSPAVSKTQYF
.	TRBJ2-5	13	TRBV20-1	CSAPSRLTGEQLF
.	TRBJ2-5	14	TRBV24-1	CATSDNSYQETQYF